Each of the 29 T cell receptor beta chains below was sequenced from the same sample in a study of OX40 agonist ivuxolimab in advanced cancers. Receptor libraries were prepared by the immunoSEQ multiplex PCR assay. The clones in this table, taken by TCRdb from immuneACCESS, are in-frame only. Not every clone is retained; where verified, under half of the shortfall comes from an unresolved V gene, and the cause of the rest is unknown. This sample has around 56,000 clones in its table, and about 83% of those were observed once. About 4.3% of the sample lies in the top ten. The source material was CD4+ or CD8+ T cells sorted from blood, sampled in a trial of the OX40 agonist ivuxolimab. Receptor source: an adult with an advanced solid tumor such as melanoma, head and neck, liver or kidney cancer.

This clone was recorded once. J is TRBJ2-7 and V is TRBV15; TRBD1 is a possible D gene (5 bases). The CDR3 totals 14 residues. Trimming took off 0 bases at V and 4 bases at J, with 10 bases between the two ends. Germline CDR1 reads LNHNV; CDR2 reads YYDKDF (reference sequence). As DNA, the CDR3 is TGTGCCACCAGCAGAGATCGACAGAGTTACGAGCAGTACTTC. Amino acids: CATSRDRQSYEQYF.

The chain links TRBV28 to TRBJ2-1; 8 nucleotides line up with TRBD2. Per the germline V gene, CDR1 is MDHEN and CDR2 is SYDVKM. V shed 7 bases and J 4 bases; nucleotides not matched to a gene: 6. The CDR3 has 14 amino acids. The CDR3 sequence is CASTKLAEYNEQFF. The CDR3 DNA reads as TGTGCCAGCACGAAACTAGCGGAATACAATGAGCAGTTCTTC.

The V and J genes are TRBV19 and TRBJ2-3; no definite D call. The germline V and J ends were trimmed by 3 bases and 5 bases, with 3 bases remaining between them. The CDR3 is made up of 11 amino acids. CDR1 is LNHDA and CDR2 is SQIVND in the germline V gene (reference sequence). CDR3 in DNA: TGTGCCAGTAGTATGGTAGATACGCAGTATTTT. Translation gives CASSMVDTQYF.

DNA of the CDR3: TGTGCCAGTAGTCCCACGGCGAGGGGGGTAGATACGCAGTATTTT. It specifies CASSPTARGVDTQYF. The J gene is TRBJ2-3, the V gene TRBV19, with D perhaps matching TRBD1 or TRBD2 (6 bases each). Germline V CDR1 and CDR2: LNHDA, SQIVND (reference sequence). V shed 5 bases and J shed 5 bases, with 17 bases lying between them. This CDR3 region has 15 residues.

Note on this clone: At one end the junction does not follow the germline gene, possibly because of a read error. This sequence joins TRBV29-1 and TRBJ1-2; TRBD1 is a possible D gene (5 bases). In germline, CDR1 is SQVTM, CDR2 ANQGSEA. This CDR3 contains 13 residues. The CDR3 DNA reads TGCAGCGCTGAAGGGGTATCTAACTATGGCTACACCTTC. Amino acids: CSAEGVSNYGYTF. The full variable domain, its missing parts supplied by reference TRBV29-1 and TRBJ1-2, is SAVISQKPSRDICQRGTSLTIQCQVDSQVTMMFWYRQQPGQSLTLIATANQGSEATYESGFVIDKFPISRPNLTFSTLTVSNMSPEDSSIYLCSAEGVSNYGYTFGSGTRLTVV.

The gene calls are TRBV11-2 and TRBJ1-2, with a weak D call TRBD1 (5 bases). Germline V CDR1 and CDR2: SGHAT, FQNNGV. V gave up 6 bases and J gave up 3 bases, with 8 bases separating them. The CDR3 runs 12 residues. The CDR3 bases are TGTGCCAGCAGTCTAGGGGACTATGGCTACACCTTC. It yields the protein CASSLGDYGYTF. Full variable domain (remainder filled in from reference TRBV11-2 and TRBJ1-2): EAGVAQSPRYKIIEKRQSVAFWCNPISGHATLYWYQQILGQGPKLLIQFQNNGVVDDSQLPKDRFSAERLKGVDSTLKIQPAKLEDSAVYLCASSLGDYGYTFGSGTRLTVV.

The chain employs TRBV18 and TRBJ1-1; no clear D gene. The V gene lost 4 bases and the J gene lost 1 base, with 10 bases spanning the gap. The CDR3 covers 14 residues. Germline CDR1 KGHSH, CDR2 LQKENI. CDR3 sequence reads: CASSLDTTNTEAFF. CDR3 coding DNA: TGTGCCAGCTCACTCGACACCACGAACACTGAAGCTTTCTTT.

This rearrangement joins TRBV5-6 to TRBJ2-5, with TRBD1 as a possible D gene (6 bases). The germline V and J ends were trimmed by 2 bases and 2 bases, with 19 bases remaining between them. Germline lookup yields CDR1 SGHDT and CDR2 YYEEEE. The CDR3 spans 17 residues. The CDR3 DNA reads TGTGCCAGCAGCTTTTTTGGACAGTTTAGATCTCAAGAGACCCAGTACTTC. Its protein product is CASSFFGQFRSQETQYF. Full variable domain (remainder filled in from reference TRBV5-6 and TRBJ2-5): DAGVTQSPTHLIKTRGQQVTLRCSPKSGHDTVSWYQQALGQGPQFIFQYYEEEERQRGNFPDRFSGHQFPNYSSELNVNALLLGDSALYLCASSFFGQFRSQETQYFGPGTRLLVL.

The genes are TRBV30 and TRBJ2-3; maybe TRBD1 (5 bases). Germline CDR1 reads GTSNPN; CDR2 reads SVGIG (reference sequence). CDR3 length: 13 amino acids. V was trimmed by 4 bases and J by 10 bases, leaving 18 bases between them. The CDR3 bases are TGTGCCTGGATCCAACGTGGGGCCAGCTCGCAGTATTTT. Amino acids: CAWIQRGASSQYF. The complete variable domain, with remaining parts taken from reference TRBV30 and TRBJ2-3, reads SQTIHQWPATLVQPVGSPLSLECTVEGTSNPNLYWYRQAAGRGLQLLFYSVGIGQISSEVPQNLSASRPQDRQFILSSKKLLLSDSGFYLCAWIQRGASSQYFGPGTRLTVL.

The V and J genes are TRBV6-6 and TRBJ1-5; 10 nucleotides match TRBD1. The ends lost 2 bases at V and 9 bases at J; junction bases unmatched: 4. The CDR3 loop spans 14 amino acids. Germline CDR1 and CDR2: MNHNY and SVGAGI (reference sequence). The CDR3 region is CASSYGQGVRPQHF. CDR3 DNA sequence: TGTGCCAGCAGTTACGGACAGGGGGTTAGGCCCCAGCATTTT.

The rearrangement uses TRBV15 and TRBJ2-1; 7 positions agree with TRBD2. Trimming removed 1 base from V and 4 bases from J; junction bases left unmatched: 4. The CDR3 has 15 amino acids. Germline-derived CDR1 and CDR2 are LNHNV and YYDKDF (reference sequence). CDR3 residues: CATSRVQRDYNEQFF. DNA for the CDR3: TGTGCCACCAGCAGAGTCCAGCGGGATTACAATGAGCAGTTCTTC.

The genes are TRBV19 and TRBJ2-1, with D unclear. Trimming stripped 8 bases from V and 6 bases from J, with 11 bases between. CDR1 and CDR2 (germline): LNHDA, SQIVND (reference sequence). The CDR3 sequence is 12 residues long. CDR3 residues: CASDHGGNEQFF. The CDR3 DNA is TGTGCCAGTGACCACGGCGGCAATGAGCAGTTCTTC. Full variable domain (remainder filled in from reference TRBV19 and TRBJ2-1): DGGITQSPKYLFRKEGQNVTLSCEQNLNHDAMYWYRQDPGQGLRLIYYSQIVNDFQKGDIAEGYSVSREKKESFPLTVTSAQKNPTAFYLCASDHGGNEQFFGPGTRLTVL.

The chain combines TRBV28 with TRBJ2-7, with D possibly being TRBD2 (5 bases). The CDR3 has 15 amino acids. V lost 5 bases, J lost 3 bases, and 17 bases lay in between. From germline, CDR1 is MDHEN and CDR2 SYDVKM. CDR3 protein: CASSQERDYSYEQYF. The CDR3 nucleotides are TGTGCCAGCAGTCAAGAACGGGATTATAGCTACGAGCAGTACTTC.

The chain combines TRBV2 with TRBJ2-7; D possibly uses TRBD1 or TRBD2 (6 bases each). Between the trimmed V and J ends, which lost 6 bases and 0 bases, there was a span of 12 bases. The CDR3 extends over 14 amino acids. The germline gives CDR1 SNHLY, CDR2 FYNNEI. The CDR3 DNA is TGTGCCAGCAGGCGGGACATCTACTCCTACGAGCAGTACTTC. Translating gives CASRRDIYSYEQYF.

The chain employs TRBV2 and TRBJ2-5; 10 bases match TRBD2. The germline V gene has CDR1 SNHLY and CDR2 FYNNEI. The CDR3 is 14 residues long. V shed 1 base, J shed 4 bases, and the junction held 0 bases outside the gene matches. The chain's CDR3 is CASSEGLAGETQYF. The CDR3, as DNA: TGTGCCAGCAGTGAAGGACTAGCGGGAGAGACCCAGTACTTC. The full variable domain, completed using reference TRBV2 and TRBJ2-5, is EPEVTQTPSHQVTQMGQEVILRCVPISNHLYFYWYRQILGQKVEFLVSFYNNEISEKSEIFDDQFSVERPDGSNFTLKIRSTKLEDSAMYFCASSEGLAGETQYFGPGTRLLVL.

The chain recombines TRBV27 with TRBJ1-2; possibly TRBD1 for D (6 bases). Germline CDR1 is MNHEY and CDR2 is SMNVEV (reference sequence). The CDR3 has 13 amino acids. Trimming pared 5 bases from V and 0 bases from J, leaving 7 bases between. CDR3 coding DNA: TGTGCCAGCAGTAGGGACACTAACTATGGCTACACCTTC. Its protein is CASSRDTNYGYTF.

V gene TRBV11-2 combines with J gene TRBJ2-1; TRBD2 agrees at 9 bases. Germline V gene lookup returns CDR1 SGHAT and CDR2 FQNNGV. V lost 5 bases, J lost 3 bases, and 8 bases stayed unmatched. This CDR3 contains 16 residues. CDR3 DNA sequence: TGTGCCAGCAGCGCCGCCGTAGCGGGGGACTACAATGAGCAGTTCTTC. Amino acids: CASSAAVAGDYNEQFF.

Written as DNA, the CDR3 is TGTGCCAGCAGCAAAGGGGACAGCACAGATACGCAGTATTTT. Translated: CASSKGDSTDTQYF. This chain connects TRBV21-1 to TRBJ2-3. TRBV21-1 is flagged as a pseudogene. The CDR3 has 14 amino acids.

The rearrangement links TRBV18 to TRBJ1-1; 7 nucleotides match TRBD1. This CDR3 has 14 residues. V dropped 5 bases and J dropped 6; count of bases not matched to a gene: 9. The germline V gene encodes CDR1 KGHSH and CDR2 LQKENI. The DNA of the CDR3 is TGTGCCAGCTCAAAGGTGACAGGGACCTCTGAAGCTTTCTTT. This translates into CASSKVTGTSEAFF.

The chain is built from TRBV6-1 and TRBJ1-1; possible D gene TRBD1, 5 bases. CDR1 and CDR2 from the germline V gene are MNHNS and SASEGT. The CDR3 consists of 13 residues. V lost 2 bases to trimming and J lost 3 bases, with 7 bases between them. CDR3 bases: TGTGCCAGCAGTGAATCGGGGGACACTGAAGCTTTCTTT. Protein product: CASSESGDTEAFF.

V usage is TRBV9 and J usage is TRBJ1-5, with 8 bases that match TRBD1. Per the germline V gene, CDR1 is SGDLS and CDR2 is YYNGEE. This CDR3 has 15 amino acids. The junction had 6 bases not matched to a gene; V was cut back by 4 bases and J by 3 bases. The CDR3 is CASSPTGDNNQPQHF. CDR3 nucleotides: TGTGCCAGCAGCCCGACAGGGGATAACAATCAGCCCCAGCATTTT.

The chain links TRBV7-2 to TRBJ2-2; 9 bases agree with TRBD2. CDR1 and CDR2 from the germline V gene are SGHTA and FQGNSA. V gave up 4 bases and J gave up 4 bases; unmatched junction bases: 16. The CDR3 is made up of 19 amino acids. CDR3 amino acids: CASSSLRRASGVSTGELFF. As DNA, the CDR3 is TGTGCCAGCAGCTCTCTACGGAGAGCTAGCGGGGTGTCCACCGGGGAGCTGTTTTTT. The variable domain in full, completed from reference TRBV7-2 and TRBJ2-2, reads GAGVSQSPSNKVTEKGKDVELRCDPISGHTALYWYRQSLGQGLEFLIYFQGNSAPDKSGLPSDRFSAERTGGSVSTLTIQRTQQEDSAVYLCASSSLRRASGVSTGELFFGEGSRLTVL.

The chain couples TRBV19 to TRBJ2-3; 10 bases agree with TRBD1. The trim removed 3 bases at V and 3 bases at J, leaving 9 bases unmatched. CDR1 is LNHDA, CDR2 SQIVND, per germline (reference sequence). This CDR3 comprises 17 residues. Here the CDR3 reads CASSMIAGQGPTDTQYF. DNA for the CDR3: TGTGCCAGTAGTATGATAGCGGGACAGGGGCCGACAGATACGCAGTATTTT.

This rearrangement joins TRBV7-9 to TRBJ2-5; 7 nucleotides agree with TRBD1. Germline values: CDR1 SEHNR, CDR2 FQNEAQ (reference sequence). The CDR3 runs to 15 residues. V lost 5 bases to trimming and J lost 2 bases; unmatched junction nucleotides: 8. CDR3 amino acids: CASSLGPTGQETQYF. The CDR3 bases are TGTGCCAGCAGCCTAGGGCCGACAGGGCAAGAGACCCAGTACTTC. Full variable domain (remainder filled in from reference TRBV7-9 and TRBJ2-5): DTGVSQNPRHKITKRGQNVTFRCDPISEHNRLYWYRQTLGQGPEFLTYFQNEAQLEKSRLLSDRFSAERPKGSFSTLEIQRTEQGDSAMYLCASSLGPTGQETQYFGPGTRLLVL.

The CDR3 here is CASSHPTLMRETQYF. The DNA for the CDR3 is TGCGCCAGCAGTCATCCAACTCTCATGAGGGAGACCCAGTACTTC. The genes are TRBV23-1 and TRBJ2-5; D is uncertain. TRBV23-1 is noted as an ORF with a role that remains uncertain. The CDR3 totals 15 residues. Trimming took off 3 bases at V and 5 bases at J, with 16 bases between the two ends.

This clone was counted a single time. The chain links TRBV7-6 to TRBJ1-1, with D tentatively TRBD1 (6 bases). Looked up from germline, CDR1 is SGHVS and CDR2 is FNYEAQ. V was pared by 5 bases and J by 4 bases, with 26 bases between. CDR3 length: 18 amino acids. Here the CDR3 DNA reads TGTGCCAGCAGCCCCCTAGGCGGGGGGCGCGGGGGCGGCACTGAAGCTTTCTTT. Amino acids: CASSPLGGGRGGGTEAFF.

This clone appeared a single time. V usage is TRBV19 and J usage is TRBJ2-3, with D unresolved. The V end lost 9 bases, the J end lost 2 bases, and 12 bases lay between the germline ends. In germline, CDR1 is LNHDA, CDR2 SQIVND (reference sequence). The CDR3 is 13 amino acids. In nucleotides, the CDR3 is TGTGCCAGCGGCAGTTTCTCCACAGATACGCAGTATTTT. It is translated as CASGSFSTDTQYF.

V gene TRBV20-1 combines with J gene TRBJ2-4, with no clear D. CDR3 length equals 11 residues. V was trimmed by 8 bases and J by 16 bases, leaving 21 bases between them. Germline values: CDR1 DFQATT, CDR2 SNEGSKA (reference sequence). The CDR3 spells CSTLYSWKGYF. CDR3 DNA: TGCAGTACACTCTATAGCTGGAAGGGTTACTTC.

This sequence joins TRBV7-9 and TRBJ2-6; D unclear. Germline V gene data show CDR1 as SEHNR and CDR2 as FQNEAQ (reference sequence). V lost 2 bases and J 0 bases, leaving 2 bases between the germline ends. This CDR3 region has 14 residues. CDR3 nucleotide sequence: TGTGCCAGCAGCTTACACTCTGGGGCCAACGTCCTGACTTTC. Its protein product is CASSLHSGANVLTF.